This T cell receptor (beta chain) was sequenced for a study of blood T cells in healthy people across ages. Overall study results and limits: Higher diversity and more naive CD4+ cells were features of long-lived donors, compared to aged donors.

This clonotype was counted many times. Its matching antigen is unknown. CDR1 is DFQATT, CDR2 SNEGSKA, per germline (reference sequence). CDR3 length: 12 amino acids. J was trimmed by 5 bases and V by 3 bases; bases with no gene match: 3. Alongside a J-beta primer mix, a sample-barcoded 5' primer served in a second PCR lasting roughly 6 to 12 cycles. Each cDNA was tagged by a template-switch adaptor containing 12 random nucleotides. TCRdb reanalysed the 5' RACE reads using MiXCR and keeps one entry per CDR3 protein. The table has about 650,000 distinct CDR3 sequences, about 32% seen once; the top ten hold 15% to 17%.

Sequences were obtained from blood. V and J are TRBV20-1 and TRBJ1-2; TRBD1 matches 7 bases. This clonotype was obtained from a woman of 80 years or more in good health. CDR3 nucleotide sequence: TGCAGTGCTAGTCCGACAGGGTATGGCTACACCTTC. Translated: CSASPTGYGYTF.